This record looks at one TCR beta chain sequence and its context. Its antigen is undetermined. This entry is derived from a study of cytomegalovirus exposure and HLA in healthy donors. Study conclusions and caveats: The records held CMV serostatus as the only immune exposure information.

Primers for the PCR totalled 60 Vbeta and 13 Jbeta. Libraries were prepared by immunoSEQ multiplex PCR; TCRdb keeps only in-frame clonotypes and omits some of them. In the table there are roughly 170,000 clones, roughly four fifths of which are singletons. CDR1 SGHRS and CDR2 YFSETQ come from the germline V gene. The CDR3 sequence is 13 residues long. V was shortened by 6 bases and J by 0 bases, with 10 bases between the two germline ends. The source of this sequence is a man younger than 35 in good health and CMV-seronegative. Sample: PBMCs. The J gene is TRBJ2-7, the V gene TRBV5-1; possible D gene TRBD1, 6 bases. The CDR3 is CASTDRSSYEQYF. The CDR3 bases are TGCGCCAGCACAGACAGGAGCTCCTACGAGCAGTACTTC.